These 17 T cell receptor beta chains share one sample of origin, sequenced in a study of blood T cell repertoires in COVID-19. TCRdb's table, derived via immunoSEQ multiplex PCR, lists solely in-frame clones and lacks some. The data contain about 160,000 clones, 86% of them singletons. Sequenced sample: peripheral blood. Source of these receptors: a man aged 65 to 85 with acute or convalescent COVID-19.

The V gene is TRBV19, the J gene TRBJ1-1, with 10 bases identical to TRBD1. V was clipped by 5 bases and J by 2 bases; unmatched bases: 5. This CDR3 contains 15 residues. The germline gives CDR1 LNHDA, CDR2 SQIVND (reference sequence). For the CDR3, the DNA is TGTGCCAGTAGTTTAGGACAGGGGGTTAACACTGAAGCTTTCTTT. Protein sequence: CASSLGQGVNTEAFF.

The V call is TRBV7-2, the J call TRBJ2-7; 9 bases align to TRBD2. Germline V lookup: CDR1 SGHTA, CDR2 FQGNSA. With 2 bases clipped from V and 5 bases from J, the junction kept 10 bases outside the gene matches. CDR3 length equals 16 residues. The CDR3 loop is CASSLSVGLASHEQYF. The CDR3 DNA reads TGTGCCAGCAGCTTATCCGTTGGACTAGCGAGCCACGAGCAGTACTTC.

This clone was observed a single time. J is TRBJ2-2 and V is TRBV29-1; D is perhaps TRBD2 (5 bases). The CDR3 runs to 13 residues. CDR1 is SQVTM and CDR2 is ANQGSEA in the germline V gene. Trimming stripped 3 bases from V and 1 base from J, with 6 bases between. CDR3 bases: TGCAGCGTTGACCGGGGGAACACCGGGGAGCTGTTTTTT. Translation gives CSVDRGNTGELFF.

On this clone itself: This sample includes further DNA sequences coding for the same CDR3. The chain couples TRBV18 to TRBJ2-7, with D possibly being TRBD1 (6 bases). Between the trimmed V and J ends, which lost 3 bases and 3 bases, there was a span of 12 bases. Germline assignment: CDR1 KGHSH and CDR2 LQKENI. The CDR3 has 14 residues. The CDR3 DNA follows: TGTGCCAGCTCACCCGGGGCAGGGGACTACGAGCAGTACTTC. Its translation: CASSPGAGDYEQYF.

The DNA of the CDR3 is TGCGCCAGCAGCCAAGTAGGGGAAAATAAATACACTGAAGCTTTCTTT. Its protein product is CASSQVGENKYTEAFF. V usage is TRBV4-1 and J usage is TRBJ1-1; D possibly corresponds to TRBD1 (5 bases). The CDR3 is made up of 16 amino acids. From germline, CDR1 is MGHRA and CDR2 YSYEKL. The V and J ends lost 1 base and 3 bases respectively, with 15 bases between them.

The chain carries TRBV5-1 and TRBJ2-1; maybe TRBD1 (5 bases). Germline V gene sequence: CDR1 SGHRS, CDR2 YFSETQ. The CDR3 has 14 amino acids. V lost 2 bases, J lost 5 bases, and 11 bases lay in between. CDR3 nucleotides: TGCGCCAGCAGCTTCCAGACAGCGAACAATGAGCAGTTCTTC. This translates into CASSFQTANNEQFF.

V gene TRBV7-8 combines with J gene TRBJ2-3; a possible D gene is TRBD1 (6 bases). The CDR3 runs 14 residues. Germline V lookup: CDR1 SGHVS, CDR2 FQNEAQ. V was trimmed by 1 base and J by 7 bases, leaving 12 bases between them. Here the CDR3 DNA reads TGTGCCAGCAGCTTAGGGACAGATTATAATACGCAGTATTTT. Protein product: CASSLGTDYNTQYF. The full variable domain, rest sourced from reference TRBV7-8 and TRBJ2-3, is GAGVSQSPRYKVAKRGQDVALRCDPISGHVSLFWYQQALGQGPEFLTYFQNEAQLDKSGLPSDRFFAERPEGSVSTLKIQRTQQEDSAVYLCASSLGTDYNTQYFGPGTRLTVL.

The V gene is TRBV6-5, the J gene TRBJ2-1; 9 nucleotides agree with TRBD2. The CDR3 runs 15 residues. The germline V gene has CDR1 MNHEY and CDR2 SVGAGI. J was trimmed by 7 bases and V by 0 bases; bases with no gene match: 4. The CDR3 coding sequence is TGTGCCAGCAGTTACTCGAGTAGCGGGAGAAATGAGCAGTTCTTC. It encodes CASSYSSSGRNEQFF.

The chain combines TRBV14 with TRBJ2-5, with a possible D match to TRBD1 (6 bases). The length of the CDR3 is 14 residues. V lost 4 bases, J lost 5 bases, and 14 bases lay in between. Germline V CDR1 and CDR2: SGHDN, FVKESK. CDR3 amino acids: CASSPGTPMETQYF. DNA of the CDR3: TGTGCCAGCAGCCCGGGGACACCGATGGAGACCCAGTACTTC.

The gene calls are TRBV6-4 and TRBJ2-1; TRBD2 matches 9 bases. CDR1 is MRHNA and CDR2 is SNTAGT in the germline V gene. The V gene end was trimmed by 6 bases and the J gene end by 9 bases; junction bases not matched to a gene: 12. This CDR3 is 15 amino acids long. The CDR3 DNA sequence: TGTGCCAGCAGGGTTGTTGCGGGAGGGCCGGGTGAGCAGTTCTTC. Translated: CASRVVAGGPGEQFF.

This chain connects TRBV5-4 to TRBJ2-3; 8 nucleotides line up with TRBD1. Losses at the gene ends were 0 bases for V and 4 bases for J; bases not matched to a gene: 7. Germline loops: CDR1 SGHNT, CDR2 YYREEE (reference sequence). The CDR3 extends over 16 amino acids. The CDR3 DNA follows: TGTGCCAGCAGCTTGGCAGGGGGCGATTTTTCAGATACGCAGTATTTT. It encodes CASSLAGGDFSDTQYF.

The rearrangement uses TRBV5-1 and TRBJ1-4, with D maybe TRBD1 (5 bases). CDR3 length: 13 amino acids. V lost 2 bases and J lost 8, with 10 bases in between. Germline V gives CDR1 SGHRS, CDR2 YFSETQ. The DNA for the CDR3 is TGCGCCAGCAGCTTAGAATCAGGGGAAAAACTGTTTTTT. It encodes CASSLESGEKLFF.

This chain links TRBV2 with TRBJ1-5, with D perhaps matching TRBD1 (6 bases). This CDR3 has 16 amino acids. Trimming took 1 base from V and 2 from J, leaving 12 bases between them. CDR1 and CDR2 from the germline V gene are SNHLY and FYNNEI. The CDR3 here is CASSEGGGMGNQPQHF. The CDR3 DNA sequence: TGTGCCAGCAGTGAAGGTGGGGGCATGGGCAATCAGCCCCAGCATTTT.

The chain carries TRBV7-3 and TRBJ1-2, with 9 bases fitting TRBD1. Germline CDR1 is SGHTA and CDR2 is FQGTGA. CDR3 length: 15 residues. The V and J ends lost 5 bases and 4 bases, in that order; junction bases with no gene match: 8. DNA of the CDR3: TGTGCCAGCAGCCCACAGGGGGCGCTTACCTATGGCTACACCTTC. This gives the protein CASSPQGALTYGYTF.

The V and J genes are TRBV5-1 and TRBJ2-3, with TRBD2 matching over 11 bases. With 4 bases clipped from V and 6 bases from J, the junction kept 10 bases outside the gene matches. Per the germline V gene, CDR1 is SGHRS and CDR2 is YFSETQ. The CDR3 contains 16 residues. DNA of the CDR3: TGCGCCAGCAGCAGCGGGACTAGCGGTGTCAGGGATACGCAGTATTTT. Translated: CASSSGTSGVRDTQYF.

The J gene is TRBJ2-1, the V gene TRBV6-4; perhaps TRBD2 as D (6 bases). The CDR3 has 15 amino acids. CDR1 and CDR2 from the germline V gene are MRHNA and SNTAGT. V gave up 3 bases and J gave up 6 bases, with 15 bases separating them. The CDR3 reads CASSEVGSLVNEQFF. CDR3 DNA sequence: TGTGCCAGCAGTGAGGTCGGGAGTCTCGTCAATGAGCAGTTCTTC.

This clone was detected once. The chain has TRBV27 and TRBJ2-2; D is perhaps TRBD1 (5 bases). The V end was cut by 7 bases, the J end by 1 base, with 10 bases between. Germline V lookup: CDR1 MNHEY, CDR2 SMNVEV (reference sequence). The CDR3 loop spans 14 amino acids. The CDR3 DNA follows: TGTGCCAGCACCAGGACATTGAACACCGGGGAGCTGTTTTTT. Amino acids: CASTRTLNTGELFF.